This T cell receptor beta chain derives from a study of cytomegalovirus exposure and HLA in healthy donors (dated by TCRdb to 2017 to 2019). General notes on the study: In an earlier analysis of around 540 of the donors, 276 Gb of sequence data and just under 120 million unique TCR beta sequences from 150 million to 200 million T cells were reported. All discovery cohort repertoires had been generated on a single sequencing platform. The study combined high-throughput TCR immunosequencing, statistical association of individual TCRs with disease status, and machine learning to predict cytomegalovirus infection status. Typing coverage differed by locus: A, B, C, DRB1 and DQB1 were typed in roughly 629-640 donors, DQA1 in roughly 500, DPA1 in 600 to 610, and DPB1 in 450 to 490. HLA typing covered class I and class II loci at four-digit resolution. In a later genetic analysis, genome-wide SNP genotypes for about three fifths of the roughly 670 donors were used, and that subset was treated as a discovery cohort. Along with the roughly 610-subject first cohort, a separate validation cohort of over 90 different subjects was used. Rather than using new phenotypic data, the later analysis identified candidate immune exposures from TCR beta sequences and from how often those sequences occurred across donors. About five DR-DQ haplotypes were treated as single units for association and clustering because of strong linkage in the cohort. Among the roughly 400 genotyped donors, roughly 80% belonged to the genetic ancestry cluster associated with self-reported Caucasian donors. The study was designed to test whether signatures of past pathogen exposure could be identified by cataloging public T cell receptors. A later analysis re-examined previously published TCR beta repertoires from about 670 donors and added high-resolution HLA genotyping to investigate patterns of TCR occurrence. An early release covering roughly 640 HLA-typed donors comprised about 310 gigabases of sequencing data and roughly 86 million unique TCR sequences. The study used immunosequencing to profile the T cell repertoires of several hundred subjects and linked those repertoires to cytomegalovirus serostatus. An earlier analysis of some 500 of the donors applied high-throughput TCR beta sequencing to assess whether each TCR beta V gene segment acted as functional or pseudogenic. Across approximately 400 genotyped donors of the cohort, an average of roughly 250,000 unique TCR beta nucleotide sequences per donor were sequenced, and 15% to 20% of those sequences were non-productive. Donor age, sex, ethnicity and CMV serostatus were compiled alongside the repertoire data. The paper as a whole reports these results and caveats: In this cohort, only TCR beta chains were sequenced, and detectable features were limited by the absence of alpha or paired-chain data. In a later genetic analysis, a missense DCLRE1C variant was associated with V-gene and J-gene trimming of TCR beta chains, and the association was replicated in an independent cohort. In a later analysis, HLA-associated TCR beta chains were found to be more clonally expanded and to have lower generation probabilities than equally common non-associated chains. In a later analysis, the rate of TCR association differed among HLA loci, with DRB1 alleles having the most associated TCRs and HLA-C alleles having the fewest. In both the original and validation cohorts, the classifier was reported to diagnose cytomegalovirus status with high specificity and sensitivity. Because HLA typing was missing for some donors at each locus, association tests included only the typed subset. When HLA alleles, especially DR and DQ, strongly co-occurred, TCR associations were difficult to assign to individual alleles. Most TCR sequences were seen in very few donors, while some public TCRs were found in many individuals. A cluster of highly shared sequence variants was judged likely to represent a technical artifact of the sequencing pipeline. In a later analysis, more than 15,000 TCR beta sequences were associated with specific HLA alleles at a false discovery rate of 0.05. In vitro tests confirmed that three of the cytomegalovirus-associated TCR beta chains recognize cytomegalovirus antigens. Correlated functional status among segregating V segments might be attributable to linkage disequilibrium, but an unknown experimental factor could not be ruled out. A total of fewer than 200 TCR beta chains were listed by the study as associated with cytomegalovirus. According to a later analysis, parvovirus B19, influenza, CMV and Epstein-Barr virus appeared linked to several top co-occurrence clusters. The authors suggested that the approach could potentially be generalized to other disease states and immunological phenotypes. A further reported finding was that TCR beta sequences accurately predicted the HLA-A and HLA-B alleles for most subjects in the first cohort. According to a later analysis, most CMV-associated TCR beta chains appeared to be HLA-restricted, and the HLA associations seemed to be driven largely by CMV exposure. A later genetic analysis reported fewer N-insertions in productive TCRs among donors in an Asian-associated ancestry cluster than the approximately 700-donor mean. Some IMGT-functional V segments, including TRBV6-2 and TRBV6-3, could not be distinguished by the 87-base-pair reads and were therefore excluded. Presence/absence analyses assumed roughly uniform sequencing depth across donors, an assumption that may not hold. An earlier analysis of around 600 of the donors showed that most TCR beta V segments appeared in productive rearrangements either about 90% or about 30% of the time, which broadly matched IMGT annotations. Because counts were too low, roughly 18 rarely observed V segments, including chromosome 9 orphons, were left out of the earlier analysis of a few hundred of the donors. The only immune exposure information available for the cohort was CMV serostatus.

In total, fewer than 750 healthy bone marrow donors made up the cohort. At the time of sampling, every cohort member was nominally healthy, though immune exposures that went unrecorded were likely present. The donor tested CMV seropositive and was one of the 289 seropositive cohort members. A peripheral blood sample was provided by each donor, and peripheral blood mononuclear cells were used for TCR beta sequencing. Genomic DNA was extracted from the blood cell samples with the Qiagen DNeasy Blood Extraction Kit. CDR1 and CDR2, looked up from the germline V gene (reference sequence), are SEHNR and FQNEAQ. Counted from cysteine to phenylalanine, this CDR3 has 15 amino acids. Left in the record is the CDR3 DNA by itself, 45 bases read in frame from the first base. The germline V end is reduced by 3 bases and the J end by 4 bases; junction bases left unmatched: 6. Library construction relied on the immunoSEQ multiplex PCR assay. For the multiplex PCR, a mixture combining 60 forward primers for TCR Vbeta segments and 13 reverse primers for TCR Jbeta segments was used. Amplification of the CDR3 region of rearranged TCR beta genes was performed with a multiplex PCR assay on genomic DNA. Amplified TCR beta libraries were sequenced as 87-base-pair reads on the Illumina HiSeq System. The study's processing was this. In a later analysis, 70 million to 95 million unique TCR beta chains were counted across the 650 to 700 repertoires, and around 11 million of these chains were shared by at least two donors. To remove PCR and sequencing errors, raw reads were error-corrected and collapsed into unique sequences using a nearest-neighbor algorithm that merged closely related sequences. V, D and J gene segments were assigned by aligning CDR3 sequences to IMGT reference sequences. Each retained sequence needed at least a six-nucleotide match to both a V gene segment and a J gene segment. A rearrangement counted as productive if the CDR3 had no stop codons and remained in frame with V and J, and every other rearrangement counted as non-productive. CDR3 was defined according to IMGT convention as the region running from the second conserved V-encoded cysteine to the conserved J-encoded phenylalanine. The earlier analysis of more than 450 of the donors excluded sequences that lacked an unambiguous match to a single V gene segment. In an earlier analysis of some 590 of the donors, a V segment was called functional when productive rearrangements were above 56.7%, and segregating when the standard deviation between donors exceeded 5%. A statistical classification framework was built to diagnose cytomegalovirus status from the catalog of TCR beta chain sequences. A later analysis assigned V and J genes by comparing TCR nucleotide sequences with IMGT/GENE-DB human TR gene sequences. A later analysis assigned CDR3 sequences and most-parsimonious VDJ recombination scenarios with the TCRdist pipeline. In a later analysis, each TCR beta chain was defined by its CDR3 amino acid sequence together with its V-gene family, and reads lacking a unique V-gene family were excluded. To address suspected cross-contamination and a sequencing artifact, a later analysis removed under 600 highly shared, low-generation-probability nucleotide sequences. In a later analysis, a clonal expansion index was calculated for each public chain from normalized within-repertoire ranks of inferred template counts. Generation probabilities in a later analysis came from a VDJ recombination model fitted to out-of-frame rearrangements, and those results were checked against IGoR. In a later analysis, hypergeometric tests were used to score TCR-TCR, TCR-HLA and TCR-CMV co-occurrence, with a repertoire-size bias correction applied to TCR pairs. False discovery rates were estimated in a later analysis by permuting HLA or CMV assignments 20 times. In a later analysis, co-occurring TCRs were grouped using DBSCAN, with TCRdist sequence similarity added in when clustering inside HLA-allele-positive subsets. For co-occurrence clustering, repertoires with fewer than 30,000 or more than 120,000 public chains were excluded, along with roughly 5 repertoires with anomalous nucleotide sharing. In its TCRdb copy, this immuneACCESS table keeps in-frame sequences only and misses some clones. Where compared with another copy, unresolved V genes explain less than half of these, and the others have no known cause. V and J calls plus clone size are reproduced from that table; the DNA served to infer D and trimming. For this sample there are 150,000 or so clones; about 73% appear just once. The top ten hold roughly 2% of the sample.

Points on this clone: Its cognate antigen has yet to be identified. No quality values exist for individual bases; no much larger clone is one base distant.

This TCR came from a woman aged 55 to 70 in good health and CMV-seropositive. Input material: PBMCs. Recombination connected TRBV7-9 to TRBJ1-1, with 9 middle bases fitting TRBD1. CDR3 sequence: CASSLEPTGGTEAFF. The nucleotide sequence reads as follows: TGTGCCAGCAGCTTGGAACCGACAGGGGGCACTGAAGCTTTCTTT.